This T cell receptor beta chain is drawn from a study of OX40 agonist ivuxolimab in advanced cancers. Study-level background: Of mixed ages from about 20 to 90 and averaging about 56 years, the group was roughly 83% male. Prior anti-PD-1, anti-PD-L1 or anti-CTLA-4 therapy was allowed; 35% to 40% had some. Findings of the study overall: There was clonal expansion of CD4+ and CD8+ blood T cells by week 6 at 0.1 to 3.0 mg/kg. At 0.1-3.0 mg/kg, partial responders had clonal expansion among the lowest observed.

Assay: immunoSEQ multiplex PCR; the TCRdb copy retains only in-frame clones and omits some. Among roughly 26,000 clones listed, around 75% were seen once. Germline-derived CDR1 and CDR2 are ENHRY and SYGVKD. The length of the CDR3 is 16 residues. V was trimmed by 2 bases and J by 3 bases, leaving 16 bases between them. On this clone: What it binds is not known.

This TCR derives from an adult with an advanced solid tumor such as melanoma, head and neck, liver or kidney cancer. The J gene is TRBJ1-1, the V gene TRBV10-3; tentatively, D is TRBD1 (6 bases). Sequencing used CD4+ or CD8+ T cells sorted from blood, obtained in a trial of the OX40 agonist ivuxolimab. The CDR3 loop is CAISETTGSRDTEAFF. The CDR3 region has the DNA TGTGCCATCAGTGAGACCACAGGGTCGAGGGACACTGAAGCTTTCTTT.